This TCR beta chain was recorded in a study of radiation and T cells in renal cell carcinoma. Overall study: Nephrectomy followed 15 Gy stereotactic body radiation by 4 weeks.

Sequenced by immunoSEQ multiplex PCR; TCRdb stores in-frame clones only, minus some. The sample includes about 95,000 clones, 75% to 90% of them seen just once. Described time point: baseline pretreatment blood. Treatment of the sample: 15 Gy SBRT to primary tumor, nephrectomy 4 weeks later. CDR3 length equals 15 residues. The V end was cut by 3 bases, the J end by 6 bases, with 15 bases between. CDR1 is SEHNR, CDR2 FQNEAQ, per germline (reference sequence). This sequence joins TRBV7-9 and TRBJ2-1; perhaps TRBD2 as D (6 bases). This clonotype was sampled from a man aged 45 to 65 with renal cell carcinoma. Sequencing used blood, obtained from a patient whose treatment included radiotherapy and nephrectomy. Here the CDR3 DNA reads TGTGCCAGCAGCTTCACGACGGGAGCGGGCAATGAGCAGTTCTTC. Its translation is CASSFTTGAGNEQFF.